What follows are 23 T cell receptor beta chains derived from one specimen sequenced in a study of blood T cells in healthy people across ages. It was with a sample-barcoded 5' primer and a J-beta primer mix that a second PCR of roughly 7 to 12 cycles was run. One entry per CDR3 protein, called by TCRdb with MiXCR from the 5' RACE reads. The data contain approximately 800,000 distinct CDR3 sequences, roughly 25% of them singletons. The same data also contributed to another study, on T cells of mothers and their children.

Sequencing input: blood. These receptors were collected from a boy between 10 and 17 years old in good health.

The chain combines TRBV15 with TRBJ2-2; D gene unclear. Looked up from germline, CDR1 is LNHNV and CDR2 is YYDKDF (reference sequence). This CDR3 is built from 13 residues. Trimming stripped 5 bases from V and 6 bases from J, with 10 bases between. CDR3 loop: CATSPATAGELFF. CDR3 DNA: TGTGCCACCAGCCCCGCCACGGCCGGGGAGCTGTTTTTT.

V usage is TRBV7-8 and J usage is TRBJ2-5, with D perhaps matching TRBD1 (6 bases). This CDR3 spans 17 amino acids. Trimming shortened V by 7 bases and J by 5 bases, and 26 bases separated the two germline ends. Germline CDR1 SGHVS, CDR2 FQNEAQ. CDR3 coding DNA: TGTGCCAGCAAACGGTCAGGGGCGCTTTCTGTGTTGGAGACCCAGTACTTC. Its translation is CASKRSGALSVLETQYF.

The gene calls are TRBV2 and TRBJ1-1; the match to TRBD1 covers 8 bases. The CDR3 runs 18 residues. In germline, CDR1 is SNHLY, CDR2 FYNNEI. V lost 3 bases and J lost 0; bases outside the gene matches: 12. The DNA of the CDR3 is TGTGCCAGCAGTGAGTTTGACAGGGGAGGTTACGTGAACACTGAAGCTTTCTTT. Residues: CASSEFDRGGYVNTEAFF. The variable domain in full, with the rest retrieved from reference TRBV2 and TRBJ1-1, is EPEVTQTPSHQVTQMGQEVILRCVPISNHLYFYWYRQILGQKVEFLVSFYNNEISEKSEIFDDQFSVERPDGSNFTLKIRSTKLEDSAMYFCASSEFDRGGYVNTEAFFGQGTRLTVV.

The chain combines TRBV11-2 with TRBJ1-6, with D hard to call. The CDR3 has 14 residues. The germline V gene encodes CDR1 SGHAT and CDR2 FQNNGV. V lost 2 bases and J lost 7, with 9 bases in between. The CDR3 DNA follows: TGTGCCAGCAGCTTATGGGGTGAGAATTCACCCCTCCACTTT. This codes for CASSLWGENSPLHF.

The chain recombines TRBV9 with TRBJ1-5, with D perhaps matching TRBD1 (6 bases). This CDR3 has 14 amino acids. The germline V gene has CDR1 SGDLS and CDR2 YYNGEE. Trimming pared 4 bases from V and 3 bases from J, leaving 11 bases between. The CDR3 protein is CASSPWDINQPQHF. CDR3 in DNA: TGTGCCAGCAGCCCGTGGGACATCAATCAGCCCCAGCATTTT.

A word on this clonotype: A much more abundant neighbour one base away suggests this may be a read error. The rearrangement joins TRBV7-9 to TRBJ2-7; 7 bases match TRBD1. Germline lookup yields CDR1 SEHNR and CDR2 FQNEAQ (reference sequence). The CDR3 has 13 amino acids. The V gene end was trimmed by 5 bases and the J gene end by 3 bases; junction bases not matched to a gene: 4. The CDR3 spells CASSRDSDYEQYF. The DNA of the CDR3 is TGTGCCAGCAGCCGGGACAGTGACTACGAGCAGTACTTC. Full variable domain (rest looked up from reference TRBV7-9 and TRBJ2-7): DTGVSQNPRHKITKRGQNVTFRCDPISEHNRLYWYRQTLGQGPEFLTYFQNEAQLEKSRLLSDRFSAERPKGSFSTLEIQRTEQGDSAMYLCASSRDSDYEQYFGPGTRLTVT.

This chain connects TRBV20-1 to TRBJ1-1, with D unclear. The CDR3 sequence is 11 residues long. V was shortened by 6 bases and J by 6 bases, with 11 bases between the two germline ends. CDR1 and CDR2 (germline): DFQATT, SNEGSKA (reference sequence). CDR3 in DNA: TGCAGTGCAAAACCGGGAGCTGAAGCTTTCTTT. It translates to CSAKPGAEAFF.

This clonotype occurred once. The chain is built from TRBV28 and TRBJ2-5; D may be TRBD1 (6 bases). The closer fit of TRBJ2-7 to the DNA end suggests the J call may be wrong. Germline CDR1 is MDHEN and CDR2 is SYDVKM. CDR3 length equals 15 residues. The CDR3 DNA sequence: TGTGCCAGCAGTTTTGGGGGTACCAGGGGTTACGAGCAGTACTTC. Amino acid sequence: CASSFGGTRGYEQYF.

The CDR3 nucleotides are TGTGCCAGCAGCTTAGCTGCGGGGTCTGAAAAACTGTTTTTT. This codes for CASSLAAGSEKLFF. The chain carries TRBV7-2 and TRBJ1-4, with unresolved D. Germline V gives CDR1 SGHTA, CDR2 FQGNSA. With 0 bases removed from V and 7 bases from J, the gap between germline ends came to 9 bases. This CDR3 is 14 amino acids long.

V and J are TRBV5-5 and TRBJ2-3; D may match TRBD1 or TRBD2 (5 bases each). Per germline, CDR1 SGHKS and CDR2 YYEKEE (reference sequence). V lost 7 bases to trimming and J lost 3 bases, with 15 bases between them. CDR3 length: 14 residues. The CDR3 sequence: CASSWDLLTDTQYF. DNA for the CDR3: TGTGCCAGCTCTTGGGACCTCTTAACAGATACGCAGTATTTT.

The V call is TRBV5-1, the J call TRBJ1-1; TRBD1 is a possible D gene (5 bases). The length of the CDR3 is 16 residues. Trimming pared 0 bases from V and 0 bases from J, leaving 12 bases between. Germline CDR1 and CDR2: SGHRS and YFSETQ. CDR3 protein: CASSLVVGVLNTEAFF. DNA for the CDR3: TGCGCCAGCAGCTTGGTCGTAGGGGTTTTGAACACTGAAGCTTTCTTT.

Here the CDR3 reads CATSEGRGGYGYTF. The DNA for the CDR3 is TGTGCCACCAGCGAGGGCCGGGGAGGGTATGGCTACACCTTC. The chain recombines TRBV15 with TRBJ1-2; no definite D call. Trimming cost V 5 bases and J 5 bases, with 15 bases left between them. Germline V lookup: CDR1 LNHNV, CDR2 YYDKDF (reference sequence). This CDR3 is 14 amino acids long.

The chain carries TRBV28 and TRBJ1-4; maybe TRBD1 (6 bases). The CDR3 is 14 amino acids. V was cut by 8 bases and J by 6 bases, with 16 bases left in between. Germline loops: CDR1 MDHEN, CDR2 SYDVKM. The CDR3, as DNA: TGTGCCAGCTCCGTTGGGGGGGCGGATGAAAAACTGTTTTTT. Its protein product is CASSVGGADEKLFF.

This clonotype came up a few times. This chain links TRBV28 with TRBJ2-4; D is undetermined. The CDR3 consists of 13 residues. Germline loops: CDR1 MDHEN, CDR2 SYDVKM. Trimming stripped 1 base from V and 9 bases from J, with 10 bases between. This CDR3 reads CASSLSPLGIQYF. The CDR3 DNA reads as TGTGCCAGCAGTTTATCCCCCCTGGGCATTCAGTACTTC.

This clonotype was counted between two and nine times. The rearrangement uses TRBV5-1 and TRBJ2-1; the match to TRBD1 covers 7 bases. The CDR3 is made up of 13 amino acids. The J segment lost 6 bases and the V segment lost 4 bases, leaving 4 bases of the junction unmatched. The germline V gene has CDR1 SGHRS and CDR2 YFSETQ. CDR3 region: CASSPTGSNEQFF. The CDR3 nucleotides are TGCGCCAGCAGCCCGACAGGGTCCAATGAGCAGTTCTTC.

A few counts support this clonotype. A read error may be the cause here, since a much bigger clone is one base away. The CDR3 DNA sequence: TGTGCCAGCAGCGGCTGGACTAGCGGGAGTAATGAGCAGTTCTTC. Residues: CASSGWTSGSNEQFF. The chain is built from TRBV13 and TRBJ2-1, with 13 bases matching TRBD2. With V trimmed by 5 bases and J by 7 bases, 5 bases remained unmatched. Germline V gives CDR1 PRHDT, CDR2 FYEKMQ (reference sequence). The CDR3 totals 15 residues.

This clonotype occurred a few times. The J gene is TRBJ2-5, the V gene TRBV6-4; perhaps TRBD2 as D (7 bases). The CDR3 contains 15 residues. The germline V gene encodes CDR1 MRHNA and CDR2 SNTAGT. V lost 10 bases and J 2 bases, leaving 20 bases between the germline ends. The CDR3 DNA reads TGTGCCAACAGCTCGGAGGGGGGGCAGCAAGAGACCCAGTACTTC. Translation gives CANSSEGGQQETQYF.

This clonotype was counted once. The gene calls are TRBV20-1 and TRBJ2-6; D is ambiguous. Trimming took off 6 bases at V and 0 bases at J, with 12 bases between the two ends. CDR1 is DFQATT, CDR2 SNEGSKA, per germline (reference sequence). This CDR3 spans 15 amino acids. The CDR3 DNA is TGCAGTGCCAGTATGGGTTACTCTGGGGCCAACGTCCTGACTTTC. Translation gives CSASMGYSGANVLTF.

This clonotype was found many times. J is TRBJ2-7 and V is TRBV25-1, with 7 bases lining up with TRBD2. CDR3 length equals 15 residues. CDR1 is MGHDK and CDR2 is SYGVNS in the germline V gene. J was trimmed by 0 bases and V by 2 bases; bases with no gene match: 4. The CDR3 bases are TGTGCCAGCAGTGAACCAGCGGGGAGCTCCTACGAGCAGTACTTC. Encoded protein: CASSEPAGSSYEQYF.

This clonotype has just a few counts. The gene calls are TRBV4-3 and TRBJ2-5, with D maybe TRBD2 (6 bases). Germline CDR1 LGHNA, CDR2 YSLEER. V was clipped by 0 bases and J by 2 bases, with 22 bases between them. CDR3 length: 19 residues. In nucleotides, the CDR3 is TGCGCCAGCAGCCAAGATGTAGGACTATCATATACAAGACAAGAGACCCAGTACTTC. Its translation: CASSQDVGLSYTRQETQYF.

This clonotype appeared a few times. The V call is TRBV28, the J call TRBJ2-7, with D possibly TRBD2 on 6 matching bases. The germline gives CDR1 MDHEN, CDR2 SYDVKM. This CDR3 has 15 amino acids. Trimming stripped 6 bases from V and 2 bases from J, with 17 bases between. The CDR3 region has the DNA TGTGCCAGCAGCCTGCCCGGGCGGGGACCCTACGAGCAGTACTTC. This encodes CASSLPGRGPYEQYF.

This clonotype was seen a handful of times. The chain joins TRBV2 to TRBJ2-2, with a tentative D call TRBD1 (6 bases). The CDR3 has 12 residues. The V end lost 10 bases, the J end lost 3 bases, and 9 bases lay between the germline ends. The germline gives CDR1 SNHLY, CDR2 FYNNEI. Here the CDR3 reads CATSGDTGELFF. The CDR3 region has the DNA TGTGCCACCTCAGGGGACACCGGGGAGCTGTTTTTT.

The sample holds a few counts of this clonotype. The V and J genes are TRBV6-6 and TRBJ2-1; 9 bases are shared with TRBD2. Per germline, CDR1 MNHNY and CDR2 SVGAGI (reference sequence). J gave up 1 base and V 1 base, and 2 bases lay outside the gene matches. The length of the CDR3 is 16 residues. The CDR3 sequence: CASSYLAGASYNEQFF. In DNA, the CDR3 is TGTGCCAGCAGTTACTTAGCGGGAGCATCCTACAATGAGCAGTTCTTC.